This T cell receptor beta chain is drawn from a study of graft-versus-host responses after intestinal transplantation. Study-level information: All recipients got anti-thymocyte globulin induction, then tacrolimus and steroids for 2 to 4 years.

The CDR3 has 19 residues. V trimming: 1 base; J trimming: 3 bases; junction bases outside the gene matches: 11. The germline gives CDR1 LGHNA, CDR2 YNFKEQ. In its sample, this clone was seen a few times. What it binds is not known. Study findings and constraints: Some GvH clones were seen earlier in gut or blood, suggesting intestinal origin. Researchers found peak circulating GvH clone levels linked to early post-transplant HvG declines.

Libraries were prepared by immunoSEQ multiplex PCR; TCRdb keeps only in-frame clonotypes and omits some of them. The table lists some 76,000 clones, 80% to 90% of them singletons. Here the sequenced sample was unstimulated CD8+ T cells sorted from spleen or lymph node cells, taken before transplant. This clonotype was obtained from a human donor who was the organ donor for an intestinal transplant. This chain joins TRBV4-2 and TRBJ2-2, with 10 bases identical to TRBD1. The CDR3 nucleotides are TGTGCCAGCAGCCAAGGAGACGGTCGGGACAGGGGACACACCGGGGAGCTGTTTTTT. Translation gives CASSQGDGRDRGHTGELFF.